These 30 T cell receptor beta chains were all obtained from the same sample, sequenced in a study of cytomegalovirus exposure and HLA in healthy donors (dated by TCRdb to 2016 to 2017). Receptor amplification or capture employed the immunoSEQ multiplex PCR assay. For the multiplex PCR, a mixture combining 60 forward primers for TCR Vbeta segments and 13 reverse primers for TCR Jbeta segments was used. Imported from immuneACCESS, the table was reduced by TCRdb to in-frame sequences with V and J called. These copies leave out some clones; in studies compared against another copy, an unresolved V gene accounts for under half, and the cause of the remainder is not known. In all, the sample holds about 200,000 clones, and 75% to 90% of those were seen once. Of the sample, more than 0.6% falls within the top ten clones. Sequencing was carried out using PBMCs. The origin of the receptors is a boy aged 2 to 10 in good health and CMV-seronegative.

This clone showed up just once. The chain has TRBV10-3 and TRBJ2-7; 15 nucleotides align to TRBD2. There are 18 residues in the CDR3. With V trimmed by 4 bases and J by 3 bases, 10 bases remained unmatched. CDR1 and CDR2 (germline): ENHRY, SYGVKD. CDR3 sequence reads: CAISGSTGLAGGDYEQYF. The CDR3 DNA follows: TGTGCCATCAGTGGGTCGACCGGACTAGCGGGAGGGGACTACGAGCAGTACTTC.

The genes are TRBV6-6 and TRBJ1-6; D is perhaps TRBD1 (5 bases). CDR1 MNHNY and CDR2 SVGAGI come from the germline V gene (reference sequence). The V gene lost 5 bases and the J gene lost 9 bases, with 14 bases spanning the gap. The CDR3 has 14 amino acids. The CDR3 bases are TGTGCCAGCAGTCAGACGCGGGACGTTTCACCCCTCCACTTT. This codes for CASSQTRDVSPLHF.

This chain uses TRBV4-1 with TRBJ2-7, with 10 nucleotides matching TRBD1. The CDR3 has 17 amino acids. Germline CDR1 reads MGHRA; CDR2 reads YSYEKL. V was clipped by 5 bases and J by 3 bases; unmatched bases: 13. The CDR3 DNA follows: TGCGCCAGCAGCAAGCTCCACCGGGACAGGGGTTTCTACGAGCAGTACTTC. Translation gives CASSKLHRDRGFYEQYF.

The chain couples TRBV30 to TRBJ2-3; D might be TRBD2 (6 bases). The CDR3 sequence is 15 residues long. Per the germline V gene, CDR1 is GTSNPN and CDR2 is SVGIG (reference sequence). V lost 3 bases, J lost 0 bases, and 13 bases lay in between. The DNA of the CDR3 is TGTGCCTGGAGGACGGAGGGCCGGAGCACAGATACGCAGTATTTT. Encoded protein: CAWRTEGRSTDTQYF.

The chain couples TRBV2 to TRBJ2-6, with 11 bases matching TRBD1. The CDR3 totals 18 residues. The germline CDR1 and CDR2 sequences are SNHLY and FYNNEI. The V segment lost 6 bases and the J segment 0 bases; nucleotides outside the gene matches: 7. This chain's CDR3 is CASRGDRGEHSGANVLTF. CDR3 sequence (DNA): TGTGCCAGCAGGGGGGACAGGGGGGAGCACTCTGGGGCCAACGTCCTGACTTTC.

The chain combines TRBV6-1 with TRBJ2-7; D is ambiguous. This CDR3 is built from 11 residues. The V end lost 2 bases, the J end lost 12 bases, and 11 bases lay between the germline ends. Looked up from germline, CDR1 is MNHNS and CDR2 is SASEGT. CDR3 nucleotide sequence: TGTGCCAGCAGTGAAACTAAAGGTCTGTACTTC. Amino acid sequence: CASSETKGLYF.

This chain uses TRBV6-1 with TRBJ1-5; 9 bases map to TRBD1. V shed 6 bases, J shed 5 bases, and the junction held 5 bases outside the gene matches. Germline loops: CDR1 MNHNS, CDR2 SASEGT. CDR3 length: 14 residues. CDR3 in DNA: TGTGCCAGCAGAGACCGGGACAGGGATCAGCCCCAGCATTTT. It is translated as CASRDRDRDQPQHF.

The gene calls are TRBV7-9 and TRBJ2-5; D gene unclear. Germline lookup yields CDR1 SEHNR and CDR2 FQNEAQ (reference sequence). CDR3 length: 15 residues. V lost 0 bases and J 5 bases, leaving 13 bases between the germline ends. CDR3 loop: CASSLAEQQWETQYF. Written as DNA, the CDR3 is TGTGCCAGCAGCTTAGCGGAGCAGCAATGGGAGACCCAGTACTTC. Variable domain in full (rest from reference TRBV7-9 and TRBJ2-5): DTGVSQNPRHKITKRGQNVTFRCDPISEHNRLYWYRQTLGQGPEFLTYFQNEAQLEKSRLLSDRFSAERPKGSFSTLEIQRTEQGDSAMYLCASSLAEQQWETQYFGPGTRLLVL.

CDR3 bases: TGTGCCGTTTACTTCCCGGCAACTAATGAAAAACTGTTTTTT. Protein sequence: CAVYFPATNEKLFF. The rearrangement links TRBV30 to TRBJ1-4; the D is unclear. V dropped 8 bases and J dropped 0 bases, with 13 bases sitting between them. The CDR3 loop spans 14 amino acids. Germline V gene lookup returns CDR1 GTSNPN and CDR2 SVGIG (reference sequence).

This chain uses TRBV27 with TRBJ1-2; perhaps TRBD1 as D (6 bases). Trimming took 6 bases from V and 6 from J, leaving 11 bases between them. The CDR3 spans 12 residues. The germline V gene has CDR1 MNHEY and CDR2 SMNVEV (reference sequence). CDR3 sequence reads: CASSATGNGYTF. The CDR3 region has the DNA TGTGCCAGCAGCGCCACAGGGAATGGCTACACCTTC.

The chain links TRBV7-9 to TRBJ1-5; 7 nucleotides agree with TRBD1. V shed 5 bases, J shed 7 bases, and the junction held 11 bases outside the gene matches. Looked up from germline, CDR1 is SEHNR and CDR2 is FQNEAQ (reference sequence). The CDR3 is made up of 15 amino acids. CDR3 bases: TGTGCCAGCAGCCTTGGACAGGCCCCAGGGCAGCCCCAGCATTTT. It codes for CASSLGQAPGQPQHF.

The chain has TRBV15 and TRBJ2-5; the D gene is possibly TRBD2 (6 bases). The CDR3 is made up of 16 amino acids. V was trimmed by 0 bases and J by 11 bases, leaving 22 bases between them. Per the germline V gene, CDR1 is LNHNV and CDR2 is YYDKDF (reference sequence). CDR3 DNA: TGTGCCACCAGCAGAGACGCGCCAGCGGGCCCCCGTGGGCAGTACTTC. Amino acid sequence: CATSRDAPAGPRGQYF.

The chain carries TRBV6-1 and TRBJ2-5; D unresolved. The CDR3 covers 13 residues. Trimming cost V 0 bases and J 4 bases, with 6 bases left between them. Germline loops: CDR1 MNHNS, CDR2 SASEGT. The CDR3 loop reads CASSEAPRETQYF. CDR3 bases: TGTGCCAGCAGTGAAGCCCCCAGAGAGACCCAGTACTTC.

The genes are TRBV7-3 and TRBJ1-1; the match to TRBD1 covers 9 bases. V shed 5 bases, J shed 5 bases, and the junction held 9 bases outside the gene matches. Germline values: CDR1 SGHTA, CDR2 FQGTGA. This CDR3 is 15 amino acids long. DNA of the CDR3: TGTGCCAGCAGCCTTACAGGGGGCGTAGCAACTGAAGCTTTCTTT. Translated: CASSLTGGVATEAFF.

This chain links TRBV5-6 with TRBJ2-3, with 10 bases lining up with TRBD2. CDR1 is SGHDT and CDR2 is YYEEEE in the germline V gene. With V trimmed by 4 bases and J by 5 bases, 4 bases remained unmatched. The CDR3 loop spans 14 amino acids. CDR3 in DNA: TGTGCCAGCAGCGCGGGGACTAGCGTAGATACGCAGTATTTT. Its translation: CASSAGTSVDTQYF.

Here the CDR3 reads CASSSRDRADTQYF. CDR3 DNA sequence: TGTGCCAGTAGTAGCCGGGACAGGGCAGATACGCAGTATTTT. This chain links TRBV19 with TRBJ2-3; TRBD1 matches at 9 bases. Per the germline V gene, CDR1 is LNHDA and CDR2 is SQIVND (reference sequence). CDR3 size: 14 residues. The ends lost 4 bases at V and 4 bases at J; junction bases unmatched: 3.

This clone is a singleton in its sample. J is TRBJ2-7 and V is TRBV4-1, with D tentatively TRBD1 (7 bases). The CDR3 is 16 amino acids. From germline, CDR1 is MGHRA and CDR2 YSYEKL. Trimming took 4 bases from V and 0 from J, leaving 16 bases between them. CDR3 DNA: TGCGCCAGCAGCCCAGCCCGACAGGGACTCTCCTACGAGCAGTACTTC. It yields the protein CASSPARQGLSYEQYF.

The V gene is TRBV2, the J gene TRBJ1-2, with 11 nucleotides matching TRBD1. The ends lost 4 bases at V and 7 bases at J; junction bases unmatched: 2. The germline gives CDR1 SNHLY, CDR2 FYNNEI. CDR3 length: 13 residues. CDR3 coding DNA: TGTGCCAGCAGTGGGGGACAGGGGGTTGGCTACACCTTC. This codes for CASSGGQGVGYTF.

The chain joins TRBV25-1 to TRBJ2-7; D unclear. Trimming left V 5 bases short and J 9 bases short, with 23 bases between. Germline V lookup: CDR1 MGHDK, CDR2 SYGVNS. The CDR3 loop spans 15 amino acids. CDR3 in DNA: TGTGCCAGCAGTAAACGAGACAAGGCCTTTTTCGGGCAGTACTTC. Amino acids: CASSKRDKAFFGQYF.

The chain links TRBV7-9 to TRBJ2-3; no definite D call. V lost 1 base, J lost 2 bases, and 10 bases lay in between. Germline loops: CDR1 SEHNR, CDR2 FQNEAQ (reference sequence). The CDR3 sequence is 15 residues long. DNA for the CDR3: TGTGCCAGCAGCTTAGGAGGTCAGAACACAGATACGCAGTATTTT. It is translated as CASSLGGQNTDTQYF.

This clone was picked up one time. CDR3 sequence: CAISESSGGYEQYF. DNA for the CDR3: TGTGCCATCAGTGAGTCCAGCGGGGGGTACGAGCAGTACTTC. This chain connects TRBV10-3 to TRBJ2-7, with TRBD2 matching 9 bases. CDR3 length equals 14 residues. Germline V lookup: CDR1 ENHRY, CDR2 SYGVKD. V was pared by 0 bases and J by 4 bases, with 1 base of the junction left unmatched.

This chain connects TRBV30 to TRBJ2-7; D might be TRBD2 (5 bases). Germline V gene lookup returns CDR1 GTSNPN and CDR2 SVGIG (reference sequence). The CDR3 runs 15 residues. Trimming took 0 bases from V and 4 from J, leaving 16 bases between them. This chain's CDR3 is CAWSVHSPTGYEQYF. Written as DNA, the CDR3 is TGTGCCTGGAGTGTACATTCCCCGACGGGGTACGAGCAGTACTTC.

Only a few counts were recorded for this clone. This chain joins TRBV9 and TRBJ1-1; 7 bases are a match to TRBD1. Germline CDR1 SGDLS, CDR2 YYNGEE. The V gene end was trimmed by 0 bases and the J gene end by 5 bases; junction bases not matched to a gene: 4. The CDR3 extends over 14 amino acids. CDR3 amino acids: CASSVVDRATEAFF. As DNA, the CDR3 is TGTGCCAGCAGCGTAGTTGACAGGGCTACTGAAGCTTTCTTT.

The V gene is TRBV29-1, the J gene TRBJ2-7; 9 nucleotides line up with TRBD1. Germline trimming cut 3 bases from V and 1 base from J; bases unmatched to any gene: 1. The germline CDR1 and CDR2 sequences are SQVTM and ANQGSEA. This CDR3 spans 13 amino acids. This CDR3 reads CSVETGGSYEQYF. The CDR3 bases are TGCAGCGTTGAGACAGGGGGTTCCTACGAGCAGTACTTC.

The chain couples TRBV18 to TRBJ2-7, with TRBD1 matching 7 bases. This CDR3 spans 13 amino acids. The germline gives CDR1 KGHSH, CDR2 LQKENI. Unmatched junction bases numbered 5, after V lost 2 bases and J lost 7 bases. The CDR3 DNA follows: TGTGCCAGCTCACCAGGGACAGATCGGGAGCAGTACTTC. Amino acids: CASSPGTDREQYF.

With respect to this clone: This same CDR3 is encoded by further DNA sequences in the sample. CDR3 loop: CASSFGSGSYEQYF. CDR3 sequence (DNA): TGTGCCAGCAGCTTTGGCAGCGGGAGTTACGAGCAGTACTTC. This rearrangement joins TRBV11-2 to TRBJ2-7, with 8 bases matching TRBD2. CDR1 is SGHAT and CDR2 is FQNNGV in the germline V gene. This CDR3 contains 14 residues. The V segment lost 3 bases and the J segment 4 bases; nucleotides outside the gene matches: 5.

This clone was counted between two and nine times. This chain uses TRBV6-1 with TRBJ1-2; a weak D match, TRBD1 (5 bases). This CDR3 is 14 amino acids long. V dropped 1 base and J dropped 6 bases, with 12 bases sitting between them. In germline, CDR1 is MNHNS, CDR2 SASEGT. The CDR3 loop is CASSEVSGGNGYTF. In DNA, the CDR3 is TGTGCCAGCAGTGAAGTATCCGGGGGTAATGGCTACACCTTC.

V gene TRBV30 combines with J gene TRBJ1-1; D unresolved. V lost 0 bases and J 5 bases, leaving 7 bases between the germline ends. The CDR3 spans 12 residues. The V gene's germline CDR1 is GTSNPN and CDR2 SVGIG (reference sequence). CDR3: CAWSVRGTEAFF. DNA for the CDR3: TGTGCCTGGAGTGTACGGGGAACTGAAGCTTTCTTT.

This clone has only a few counts. The V gene is TRBV11-3, the J gene TRBJ1-1; D perhaps matches TRBD1 (5 bases). V lost 5 bases and J 1 base, leaving 8 bases between the germline ends. From germline, CDR1 is SGHNT and CDR2 YENEEA. There are 13 residues in the CDR3. This CDR3 is CASSPGQNTEAFF. In nucleotides, the CDR3 is TGTGCCAGCAGCCCCGGACAGAACACTGAAGCTTTCTTT.

This chain connects TRBV5-4 to TRBJ2-3; TRBD1 matches 7 bases. The germline CDR1 and CDR2 sequences are SGHNT and YYREEE (reference sequence). CDR3 size: 14 residues. The junction had 4 bases not matched to a gene; V was cut back by 1 base and J by 5 bases. CDR3 region: CASSLRQGLDTQYF. CDR3 coding DNA: TGTGCCAGCAGCTTGAGACAGGGATTAGATACGCAGTATTTT.